Following are 14 T cell receptor beta chains from one sample sequenced in a study of PD-1 blockade in classical Hodgkin lymphoma. Stated time point: cycle 4 day 1 (C4D1), after five to seven weeks of nivolumab. In every patient, relapse followed autologous stem cell transplantation, while exposure to brentuximab vedotin differed. TCRdb keeps only in-frame clones here, not all; method: immunoSEQ multiplex PCR. Of some 30,000 clones in the sample, about four fifths were seen once. This specimen consisted of peripheral blood mononuclear cells (PBMCs), obtained before the fourth cycle of nivolumab. The receptors were gathered from a human donor with classical Hodgkin lymphoma.

V and J are TRBV28 and TRBJ1-2; D call uncertain. V shed 5 bases and J shed 4 bases, with 8 bases lying between them. CDR1 is MDHEN, CDR2 SYDVKM, per germline. The CDR3 spans 12 residues. Written as DNA, the CDR3 is TGTGCCAGCAGTCCTGGGCCCTATGGCTACACCTTC. It is translated as CASSPGPYGYTF.

This rearrangement joins TRBV6-5 to TRBJ2-1; D ambiguous. V was pared by 4 bases and J by 7 bases, with 8 bases between. The CDR3 covers 12 residues. The germline gives CDR1 MNHEY, CDR2 SVGAGI. The CDR3 DNA sequence: TGTGCCAGCAGTTTCGACAAGAATGAGCAGTTCTTC. Translating gives CASSFDKNEQFF.

The chain is built from TRBV14 and TRBJ2-1; D is ambiguous. The V end lost 1 base, the J end lost 7 bases, and 14 bases lay between the germline ends. The CDR3 totals 15 residues. Germline V gene lookup returns CDR1 SGHDN and CDR2 FVKESK. CDR3 sequence reads: CASSQGPSLGNEQFF. CDR3 sequence (DNA): TGTGCCAGCAGCCAAGGACCGAGCCTCGGTAATGAGCAGTTCTTC.

This rearrangement joins TRBV10-3 to TRBJ2-7; 8 bases map to TRBD2. This CDR3 comprises 15 residues. The V and J ends lost 0 bases and 1 base, in that order; junction bases with no gene match: 2. Per germline, CDR1 ENHRY and CDR2 SYGVKD. DNA of the CDR3: TGTGCCATCAGTGAGTCGACTAGCGATTCCTACGAGCAGTACTTC. Its translation is CAISESTSDSYEQYF.

The gene calls are TRBV7-2 and TRBJ1-1; D remains unclear. The ends were cut back, 5 bases at V and 1 base at J, with 14 bases in the middle. The germline V gene encodes CDR1 SGHTA and CDR2 FQGNSA. The CDR3 runs 15 residues. CDR3 sequence (DNA): TGTGCCAGCAGCCCACCATGGGTGAGGAACACTGAAGCTTTCTTT. The encoded protein is CASSPPWVRNTEAFF.

This clone turned up a few times. Its ends do not fully match the called genes, so a read error is possible. The rearrangement joins TRBV29-1 to TRBJ1-1; D remains unclear. In germline, CDR1 is SQVTM, CDR2 ANQGSEA. The CDR3 extends over 9 amino acids. The CDR3 nucleotides read TGCAGCGTTGATCCCGGGCGGGCCTTT. Its protein product is CSVDPGRAF.

The rearrangement joins TRBV2 to TRBJ2-7; TRBD1 matches at 7 bases. J gave up 6 bases and V 5 bases, and 10 bases lay outside the gene matches. The CDR3 has 14 amino acids. The germline V gene has CDR1 SNHLY and CDR2 FYNNEI. The CDR3 sequence: CASSFRQGSGEQYV. The CDR3 region has the DNA TGTGCCAGCAGTTTTAGACAGGGATCGGGCGAGCAGTACGTC.

This clone was observed a single time. Here the CDR3 reads CASSFKGSHQPQHF. The CDR3 DNA reads TGTGCCAGCAGCTTCAAGGGAAGTCATCAGCCCCAGCATTTT. The gene calls are TRBV7-2 and TRBJ1-5; the D is unclear. Trimming took 3 bases from V and 5 from J, leaving 11 bases between them. Germline CDR1 is SGHTA and CDR2 is FQGNSA. CDR3 length: 14 amino acids.

The chain has TRBV15 and TRBJ2-5; D possibly matches TRBD1 or TRBD2 (5 bases each). Between the trimmed V and J ends, which lost 0 bases and 4 bases, there was a span of 9 bases. The germline V gene encodes CDR1 LNHNV and CDR2 YYDKDF (reference sequence). The CDR3 covers 14 residues. The CDR3 sequence: CATSREVGVETQYF. CDR3 DNA sequence: TGTGCCACCAGCAGAGAGGTGGGGGTAGAGACCCAGTACTTC.

The chain is built from TRBV12-5 and TRBJ1-4, with a weak D call TRBD1 (5 bases). V lost 6 bases and J lost 7, with 6 bases in between. Germline V gives CDR1 LGHNT, CDR2 FRNRAP. CDR3 length equals 11 residues. In DNA, the CDR3 is TGTGCTAGTGGGGGGCTTGAAAAACTGTTTTTT. As protein: CASGGLEKLFF.

By share, this clone ranks as medium-sized (0.01 to 0.1%). This rearrangement joins TRBV13 to TRBJ1-2; D uncertain. Trimming took 4 bases from V and 8 from J, leaving 14 bases between them. Germline V gene sequence: CDR1 PRHDT, CDR2 FYEKMQ (reference sequence). CDR3 size: 13 residues. CDR3 bases: TGTGCCAGCAGCTCTCGCGAAGTTTGGGGCTACACCTTC. This codes for CASSSREVWGYTF.

The V call is TRBV29-1, the J call TRBJ2-1; a weak D match, TRBD1 (5 bases). The CDR3 sequence is 15 residues long. The germline V and J ends were trimmed by 7 bases and 0 bases, with 16 bases remaining between them. Germline values: CDR1 SQVTM, CDR2 ANQGSEA. CDR3 sequence reads: CSASYRLSSYNEQFF. The CDR3 coding sequence is TGCAGCGCCTCCTACAGGTTAAGCTCCTACAATGAGCAGTTCTTC.

This clone came up once. The gene calls are TRBV28 and TRBJ1-5, with 7 positions matching TRBD1. V shed 8 bases, J shed 1 base, and the junction held 14 bases outside the gene matches. CDR1 is MDHEN and CDR2 is SYDVKM in the germline V gene. The CDR3 covers 17 residues. The CDR3 region is CASSGTVQFISNQPQHF. In DNA, the CDR3 is TGTGCCAGCTCAGGGACAGTTCAATTTATAAGCAATCAGCCCCAGCATTTT. Full variable domain (remainder filled in from reference TRBV28 and TRBJ1-5): DVKVTQSSRYLVKRTGEKVFLECVQDMDHENMFWYRQDPGLGLRLIYFSYDVKMKEKGDIPEGYSVSREKKERFSLILESASTNQTSMYLCASSGTVQFISNQPQHFGDGTRLSIL.

This clone appeared once. In DNA, the CDR3 is TGTGCCAGCAGTGACAAGGGTCTCACCGGGGAGCTGTTTTTT. Amino acids: CASSDKGLTGELFF. The chain uses TRBV2 and TRBJ2-2; no clear D gene. The V gene lost 3 bases and the J gene lost 4 bases, with 9 bases spanning the gap. The germline V gene encodes CDR1 SNHLY and CDR2 FYNNEI. The CDR3 runs 14 residues.